This passage covers 5 T cell receptor beta chains from one sample sequenced in a study of T cell repertoires in cytomegalovirus infection. TCRdb processed the reads anew with MiXCR; each CDR3 protein has one entry. The sample has around 530,000 distinct CDR3 sequences, approximately 15% seen once. Sequencing was performed on CD8+ T cells from PBMCs. These receptors all stem from a human donor in good health (CMV status not recorded). Some clones in this sample may be carry-over from other donors' samples.

This clonotype was seen only a few times. The rearrangement uses TRBV7-3 and TRBJ1-4, with 7 bases aligning to TRBD1. This CDR3 comprises 13 residues. V was clipped by 11 bases and J by 10 bases; unmatched bases: 13. CDR1 is SGHTA, CDR2 FQGTGA, per germline. CDR3 bases: TGTGCCCTTTGGACAGGAGAGATCGGAAAACTGTTTTTT. This codes for CALWTGEIGKLFF.

A note on this clonotype: A clone one base away is much larger, so this may be a read error. The V gene is TRBV11-2, the J gene TRBJ2-3; 13 nucleotides match TRBD2. The CDR3 length is 14 residues. The germline V gene encodes CDR1 SGHAT and CDR2 FQNNGV. Trimming took 5 bases from V and 9 from J; bases not matched to a gene: 5. The CDR3: CASSLTSGGRTQYF. In DNA form, the CDR3 reads TGTGCCAGCAGCCTGACTAGCGGGGGGCGGACGCAGTATTTT.

This chain connects TRBV29-1 to TRBJ1-1; weak D call: TRBD1 (5 bases). The CDR3 is 12 amino acids. Germline V CDR1 and CDR2: SQVTM, ANQGSEA. V shed 6 bases and J shed 1 base, with 9 bases lying between them. CDR3 sequence: CSVARGNTEAFF. The CDR3 DNA is TGCAGCGTCGCAAGGGGGAACACTGAAGCTTTCTTT.

The sample holds many counts of this clonotype. The chain recombines TRBV7-9 with TRBJ1-5; D possibly corresponds to TRBD1 (5 bases). V lost 0 bases to trimming and J lost 6 bases, with 15 bases between them. The CDR3 is 16 residues long. CDR1 is SEHNR, CDR2 FQNEAQ, per germline (reference sequence). CDR3 amino acids: CASSLAEEAGLQPQHF. The CDR3, as DNA: TGTGCCAGCAGCTTAGCCGAGGAGGCGGGGCTTCAGCCCCAGCATTTT. The full variable domain, its missing parts supplied by reference TRBV7-9 and TRBJ1-5, is DTGVSQNPRHKITKRGQNVTFRCDPISEHNRLYWYRQTLGQGPEFLTYFQNEAQLEKSRLLSDRFSAERPKGSFSTLEIQRTEQGDSAMYLCASSLAEEAGLQPQHFGDGTRLSIL.

This CDR3 reads CASSLIGQGGDTEAFF. In DNA form, the CDR3 reads TGTGCCAGCAGCTTAATAGGACAGGGAGGAGACACTGAAGCTTTCTTT. The gene calls are TRBV7-9 and TRBJ1-1; TRBD1 matches at 8 bases. The CDR3 runs to 16 residues. Losses at the gene ends were 2 bases for V and 3 bases for J; bases not matched to a gene: 8. The germline V gene has CDR1 SEHNR and CDR2 FQNEAQ (reference sequence). The complete variable domain, with remaining parts taken from reference TRBV7-9 and TRBJ1-1, reads DTGVSQNPRHKITKRGQNVTFRCDPISEHNRLYWYRQTLGQGPEFLTYFQNEAQLEKSRLLSDRFSAERPKGSFSTLEIQRTEQGDSAMYLCASSLIGQGGDTEAFFGQGTRLTVV.